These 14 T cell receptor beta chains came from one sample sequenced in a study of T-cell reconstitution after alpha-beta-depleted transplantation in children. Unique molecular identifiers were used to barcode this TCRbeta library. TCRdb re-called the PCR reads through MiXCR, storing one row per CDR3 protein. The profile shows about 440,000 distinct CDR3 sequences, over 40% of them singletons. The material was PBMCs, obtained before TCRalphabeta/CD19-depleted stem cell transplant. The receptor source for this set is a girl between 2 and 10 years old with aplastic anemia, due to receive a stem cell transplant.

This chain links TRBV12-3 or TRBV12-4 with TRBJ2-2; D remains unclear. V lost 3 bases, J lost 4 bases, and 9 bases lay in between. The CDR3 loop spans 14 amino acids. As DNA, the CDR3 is TGTGCCAGCAGTTTGGACCCGAGCACCGGGGAGCTGTTTTTT. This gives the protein CASSLDPSTGELFF.

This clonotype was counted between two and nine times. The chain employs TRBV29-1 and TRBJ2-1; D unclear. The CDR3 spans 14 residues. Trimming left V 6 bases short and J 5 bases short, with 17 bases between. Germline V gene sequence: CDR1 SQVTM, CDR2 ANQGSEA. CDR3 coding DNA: TGCAGCGTAGCTAGGGTCGGGCAAAACAATGAGCAGTTCTTC. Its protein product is CSVARVGQNNEQFF.

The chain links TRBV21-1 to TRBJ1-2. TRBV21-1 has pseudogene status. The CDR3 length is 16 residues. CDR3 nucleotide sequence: TGTGCCAGCAGCAAGGAAGGCCGCCGAAGGTCCTATGGCTACACCTTC. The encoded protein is CASSKEGRRRSYGYTF.

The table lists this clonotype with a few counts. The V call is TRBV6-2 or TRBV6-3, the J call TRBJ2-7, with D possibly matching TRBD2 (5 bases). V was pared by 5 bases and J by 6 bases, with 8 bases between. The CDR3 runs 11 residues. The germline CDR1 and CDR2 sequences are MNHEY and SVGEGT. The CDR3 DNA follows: TGTGCCAGCAGTCGGGATTTCGAGCAGTACTTC. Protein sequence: CASSRDFEQYF.

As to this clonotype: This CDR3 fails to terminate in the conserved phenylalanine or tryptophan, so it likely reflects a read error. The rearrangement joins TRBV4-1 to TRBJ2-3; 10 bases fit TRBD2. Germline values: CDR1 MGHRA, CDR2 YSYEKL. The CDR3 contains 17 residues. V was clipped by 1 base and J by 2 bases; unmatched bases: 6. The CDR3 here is CASSQGVAGGSTDTQYI. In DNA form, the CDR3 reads TGCGCCAGCAGCCAAGGGGTAGCGGGAGGCTCCACAGATACGCAGTATATT.

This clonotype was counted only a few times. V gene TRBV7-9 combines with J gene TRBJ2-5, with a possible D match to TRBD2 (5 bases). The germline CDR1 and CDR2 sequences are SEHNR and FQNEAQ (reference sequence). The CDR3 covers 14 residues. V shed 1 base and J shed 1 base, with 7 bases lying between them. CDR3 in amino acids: CASSLETIQETQYF. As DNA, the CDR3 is TGTGCCAGCAGCTTAGAGACTATCCAAGAGACCCAGTACTTC. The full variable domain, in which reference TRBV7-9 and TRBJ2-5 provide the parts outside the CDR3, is DTGVSQNPRHKITKRGQNVTFRCDPISEHNRLYWYRQTLGQGPEFLTYFQNEAQLEKSRLLSDRFSAERPKGSFSTLEIQRTEQGDSAMYLCASSLETIQETQYFGPGTRLLVL.

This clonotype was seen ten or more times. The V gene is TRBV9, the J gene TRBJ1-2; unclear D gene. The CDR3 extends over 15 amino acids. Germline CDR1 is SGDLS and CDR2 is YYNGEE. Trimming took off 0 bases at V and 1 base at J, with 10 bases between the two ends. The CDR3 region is CASSVDSNLNYGYTF. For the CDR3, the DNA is TGTGCCAGCAGCGTAGACAGCAACCTTAACTATGGCTACACCTTC.

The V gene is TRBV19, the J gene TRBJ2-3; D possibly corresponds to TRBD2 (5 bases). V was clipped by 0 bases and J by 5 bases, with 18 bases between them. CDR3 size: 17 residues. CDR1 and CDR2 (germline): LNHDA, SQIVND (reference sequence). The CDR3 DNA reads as TGTGCCAGTAGTATAGAAGCGGCTAGCCTCCTAGGAGATACGCAGTATTTT. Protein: CASSIEAASLLGDTQYF.

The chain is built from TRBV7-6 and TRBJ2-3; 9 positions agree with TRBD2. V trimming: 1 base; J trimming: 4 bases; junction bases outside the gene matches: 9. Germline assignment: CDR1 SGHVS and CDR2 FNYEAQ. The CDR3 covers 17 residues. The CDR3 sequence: CASSLEGGGANADTQYF. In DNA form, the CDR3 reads TGTGCCAGCAGCTTAGAGGGCGGGGGGGCCAACGCAGATACGCAGTATTTT.

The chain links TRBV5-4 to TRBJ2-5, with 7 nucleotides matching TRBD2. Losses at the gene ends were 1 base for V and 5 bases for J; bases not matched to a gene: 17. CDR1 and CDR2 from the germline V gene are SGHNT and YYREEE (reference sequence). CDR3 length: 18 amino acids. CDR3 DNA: TGTGCCAGCAGCTTGTTCGTACTAGCGCCCACCAGGGCGGAGACCCAGTACTTC. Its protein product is CASSLFVLAPTRAETQYF.

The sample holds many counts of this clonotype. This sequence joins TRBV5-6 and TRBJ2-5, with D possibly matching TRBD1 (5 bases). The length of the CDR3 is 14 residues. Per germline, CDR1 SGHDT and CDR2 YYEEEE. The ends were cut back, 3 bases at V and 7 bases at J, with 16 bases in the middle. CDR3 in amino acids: CASSWGPGSGTQYF. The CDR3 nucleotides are TGTGCCAGCAGCTGGGGTCCAGGGTCGGGGACCCAGTACTTC.

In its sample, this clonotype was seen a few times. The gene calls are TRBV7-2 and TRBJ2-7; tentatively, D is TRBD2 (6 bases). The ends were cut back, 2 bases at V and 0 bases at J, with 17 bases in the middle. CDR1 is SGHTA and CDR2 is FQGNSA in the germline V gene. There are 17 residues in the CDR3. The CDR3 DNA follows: TGTGCCAGCAGCTTAAAAGGTAGCGGTTACGGCTCCTACGAGCAGTACTTC. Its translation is CASSLKGSGYGSYEQYF.

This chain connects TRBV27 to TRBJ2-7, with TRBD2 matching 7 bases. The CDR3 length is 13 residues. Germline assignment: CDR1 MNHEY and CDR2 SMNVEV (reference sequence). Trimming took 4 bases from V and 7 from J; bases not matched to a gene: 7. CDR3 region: CASSSGGSGEQYF. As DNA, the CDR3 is TGTGCCAGCAGTTCCGGGGGGTCGGGGGAGCAGTACTTC.

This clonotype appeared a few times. The CDR3 DNA sequence: TGTGCCAGCAGTGCTCGGGTTGGCGGGAGCTCCGAGCAGTACTTC. It translates to CASSARVGGSSEQYF. The genes are TRBV6-1 and TRBJ2-7; 7 nucleotides match TRBD2. The germline V gene encodes CDR1 MNHNS and CDR2 SASEGT. The trim removed 4 bases at V and 6 bases at J, leaving 12 bases unmatched. The CDR3 covers 15 residues.